Shown below are 2 T cell receptor beta chains from a single sample sequenced in a study of somatic mutations in cytotoxic T cells in rheumatoid arthritis. Repertoires were generated with immunoSEQ multiplex PCR, while TCRdb's copy carries only in-frame clones and drops some. The top ten clones hold roughly 15% of a sample with approximately 18,000 clones, roughly nine tenths of them seen once. The sample consisted of CD8+ T cells sorted from blood. The source of these receptors is a man aged 35-49 years in good health.

This clone was detected a few times. This chain connects TRBV2 to TRBJ1-1; weak D call: TRBD1 (5 bases). The V gene's germline CDR1 is SNHLY and CDR2 FYNNEI. The CDR3 consists of 14 residues. The ends were cut back, 6 bases at V and 1 base at J, with 12 bases in the middle. The CDR3 reads CASRETGENTEAFF. Here the CDR3 DNA reads TGTGCCAGCAGGGAGACGGGGGAGAACACTGAAGCTTTCTTT.

V gene TRBV28 combines with J gene TRBJ2-7; 14 bases are a match to TRBD2. V lost 8 bases and J lost 4; bases outside the gene matches: 13. Germline-derived CDR1 and CDR2 are MDHEN and SYDVKM. CDR3 size: 17 residues. The CDR3 loop is CASSFNHGTSGRYEQYF. The DNA for the CDR3 is TGTGCCAGCTCATTCAACCATGGGACTAGCGGGAGATACGAGCAGTACTTC.